A selection of T cell receptor beta chains follows, all from one sample in a study of T-cell reconstitution after alpha-beta-depleted transplantation in children. TCRdb fed the PCR reads into MiXCR, producing one record per CDR3 protein. Found here are about 980,000 distinct CDR3 sequences, around 30% of them singletons; the top ten hold roughly 27%. This material consisted of PBMCs, mostly from graft donor cells, taken 360 days after TCRalphabeta/CD19-depleted stem cell transplant. These receptors came from a boy under three years old who had a stem cell transplant for SCID, so the T cells may come from the graft donor. Each CDR3 is given with its conserved first and last residue. The order of the fields is CDR3 protein, CDR3 DNA, V gene, clone size, J gene, D gene. D genes are given only for firm matches. The listing skips clone size in some rows; elsewhere it reads once, few, many or a size class.

CDR3 protein: CSAREGPEQYF
CDR3 DNA: TGCAGTGCTAGAGAAGGCCCCGAGCAGTACTTC
V gene: TRBV20-1
clone size: few
J gene: TRBJ2-7
D gene: NA

CDR3 protein: CASRRTSGAYNEQFF
CDR3 DNA: TGTGCCAGCAGGAGGACTAGCGGGGCGTACAATGAGCAGTTCTTC
V gene: TRBV7-2
clone size: few
J gene: TRBJ2-1
D gene: TRBD2

CDR3 protein: CASRPGIRTDTQYF
CDR3 DNA: TGCGCCAGCAGACCGGGGATAAGGACAGATACGCAGTATTTT
V gene: TRBV10-2
clone size: NA
J gene: TRBJ2-3
D gene: NA

CDR3 protein: CASSPALEQGWGYTF
CDR3 DNA: TGTGCCAGCAGTCCCGCCCTCGAACAGGGTTGGGGCTACACCTTC
V gene: TRBV6-5
clone size: few
J gene: TRBJ1-2
D gene: NA

CDR3 protein: CASSQVGTGSGDTQYF
CDR3 DNA: TGCGCCAGCAGCCAAGTGGGGACAGGGTCGGGGGATACGCAGTATTTT
V gene: TRBV4-3
clone size: few
J gene: TRBJ2-3
D gene: TRBD1

CDR3 protein: CASSLDQGAGEQYF
CDR3 DNA: TGTGCCAGCAGTTTAGACCAGGGCGCGGGTGAGCAGTACTTC
V gene: TRBV12-3/TRBV12-4
clone size: NA
J gene: TRBJ2-7
D gene: NA

CDR3 protein: CASSLPGQGARNEQFF
CDR3 DNA: TGTGCCAGCAGCCTACCGGGACAGGGGGCTCGCAATGAGCAGTTCTTC
V gene: TRBV6-1
clone size: few
J gene: TRBJ2-1
D gene: TRBD1

CDR3 protein: CASSKALAGVTPYEQYF
CDR3 DNA: TGTGCCAGCAGCAAAGCCCTAGCGGGGGTTACCCCCTACGAGCAGTACTTC
V gene: TRBV21-1
clone size: NA
J gene: TRBJ2-7
D gene: NA

CDR3 protein: CASSLGTGSAPLHF
CDR3 DNA: TGTGCCAGCAGCTTAGGTACAGGGTCAGCTCCCCTCCACTTT
V gene: TRBV7-2
clone size: NA
J gene: TRBJ1-6
D gene: NA

CDR3 protein: CASSLVVGRSRYNEQFF
CDR3 DNA: TGTGCCAGCAGCTTAGTCGTAGGGAGAAGTCGATACAATGAGCAGTTCTTC
V gene: TRBV7-8
clone size: NA
J gene: TRBJ2-1
D gene: NA

CDR3 protein: CSVAFRGRTRYEQYF
CDR3 DNA: TGCAGCGTTGCGTTTCGTGGGCGAACTCGCTACGAGCAGTACTTC
V gene: TRBV29-1
clone size: NA
J gene: TRBJ2-7
D gene: NA

CDR3 protein: CASSPPIGTDTQYF
CDR3 DNA: TGTGCCAGCTCACCACCGATTGGCACAGATACGCAGTATTTT
V gene: TRBV18
clone size: NA
J gene: TRBJ2-3
D gene: NA

CDR3 protein: CASRILGNSPLHF
CDR3 DNA: TGTGCCAGCAGGATTCTCGGAAATTCACCCCTCCACTTT
V gene: TRBV2
clone size: NA
J gene: TRBJ1-6
D gene: NA

CDR3 protein: CSARTSGKTYEQYF
CDR3 DNA: TGCAGCGCTCGGACTAGCGGGAAAACCTACGAGCAGTACTTC
V gene: TRBV29-1
clone size: NA
J gene: TRBJ2-7
D gene: TRBD2

CDR3 protein: CASEGFSGANVLTF
CDR3 DNA: TGTGCCAGCGAGGGGTTCTCTGGGGCCAACGTCCTGACTTTC
V gene: TRBV6-1
clone size: NA
J gene: TRBJ2-6
D gene: NA

CDR3 protein: CASSPGGARGYGYTF
CDR3 DNA: TGTGCCAGCAGCCCGGGGGGGGCGAGGGGCTATGGCTACACCTTC
V gene: TRBV7-6
clone size: NA
J gene: TRBJ1-2
D gene: NA

CDR3 protein: CASMPVPGQGNTIYF
CDR3 DNA: TGCGCCAGCATGCCCGTCCCGGGACAGGGAAACACCATATATTTT
V gene: TRBV5-1
clone size: NA
J gene: TRBJ1-3
D gene: TRBD1

CDR3 protein: CSALQQSTEAFF
CDR3 DNA: TGCAGTGCCCTTCAGCAGTCCACTGAAGCTTTCTTT
V gene: TRBV20-1
clone size: NA
J gene: TRBJ1-1
D gene: NA

CDR3 protein: CASTARGHPNQPQHF
CDR3 DNA: TGTGCCAGCACCGCCCGGGGGCACCCCAATCAGCCCCAGCATTTT
V gene: TRBV12-3/TRBV12-4
clone size: NA
J gene: TRBJ1-5
D gene: NA

CDR3 protein: CASSHPKDREDEQYF
CDR3 DNA: TGCGCCAGCAGCCACCCCAAGGACAGGGAAGACGAGCAGTACTTC
V gene: TRBV4-1
clone size: NA
J gene: TRBJ2-7
D gene: TRBD1

CDR3 protein: CASSVVAGAGNEQFF
CDR3 DNA: TGTGCCAGCAGCGTCGTAGCGGGGGCCGGGAATGAGCAGTTCTTC
V gene: TRBV9
clone size: many
J gene: TRBJ2-1
D gene: TRBD2

CDR3 protein: CSAREGSSGEQFF
CDR3 DNA: TGCAGTGCTAGGGAGGGCAGTTCCGGTGAGCAGTTCTTC
V gene: TRBV20-1
clone size: few
J gene: TRBJ2-1
D gene: NA

CDR3 protein: CASSYSIVGRGYTF
CDR3 DNA: TGTGCCAGCAGTTACTCGATTGTAGGGAGGGGCTACACCTTC
V gene: TRBV6-5
clone size: NA
J gene: TRBJ1-2
D gene: NA

CDR3 protein: CSAPDPAGRTDTQYF
CDR3 DNA: TGCAGTGCCCCTGACCCAGCGGGGCGCACAGATACGCAGTATTTT
V gene: TRBV20-1
clone size: NA
J gene: TRBJ2-3
D gene: TRBD2

CDR3 protein: CATSRDMAGVSETQYF
CDR3 DNA: TGTGCCACCAGCAGAGATATGGCAGGGGTCTCGGAGACCCAGTACTTC
V gene: TRBV15
clone size: few
J gene: TRBJ2-5
D gene: NA

CDR3 protein: CSAGGTSGGPFWNEQFF
CDR3 DNA: TGCAGTGCTGGGGGTACTAGCGGGGGGCCGTTTTGGAATGAGCAGTTCTTC
V gene: TRBV20-1
clone size: NA
J gene: TRBJ2-1
D gene: TRBD2

CDR3 protein: CCFCGQVSEQYF
CDR3 DNA: TGCTGCTTCTGTGGCCAAGTGAGCGAGCAGTACTTC
V gene: TRBV20-1
clone size: NA
J gene: TRBJ2-7
D gene: NA

CDR3 protein: CSASSRQGANGYTF
CDR3 DNA: TGCAGTGCTAGCTCCAGGCAGGGGGCTAATGGCTACACCTTC
V gene: TRBV20-1
clone size: few
J gene: TRBJ1-2
D gene: TRBD1

CDR3 protein: CASSPRTSYTGELFF
CDR3 DNA: TGTGCCAGCAGCCCACGGACTAGCTACACCGGGGAGCTGTTTTTT
V gene: TRBV3-1
clone size: NA
J gene: TRBJ2-2
D gene: TRBD2

CDR3 protein: CASGDLGQAEAPLHF
CDR3 DNA: TGTGCCAGCGGAGACTTGGGACAGGCGGAGGCACCCCTCCACTTT
V gene: TRBV27
clone size: few
J gene: TRBJ1-6
D gene: TRBD1

CDR3 protein: CASRARGQQETQYF
CDR3 DNA: TGCGCCAGCAGGGCGCGGGGCCAACAAGAGACCCAGTACTTC
V gene: TRBV10-2
clone size: NA
J gene: TRBJ2-5
D gene: NA

CDR3 protein: CASSQDRASGVRNEQFF
CDR3 DNA: TGCGCCAGCAGCCAAGATCGGGCTAGCGGGGTTAGAAATGAGCAGTTCTTC
V gene: TRBV4-3
clone size: few
J gene: TRBJ2-1
D gene: TRBD2

CDR3 protein: CASSLRQGPPMNTEAFF
CDR3 DNA: TGCGCCAGCAGCTTACGACAGGGCCCTCCTATGAACACTGAAGCTTTCTTT
V gene: TRBV5-1
clone size: NA
J gene: TRBJ1-1
D gene: TRBD1

CDR3 protein: CASSLGGPGAEKLFF
CDR3 DNA: TGTGCCAGCAGTTTAGGGGGCCCAGGGGCGGAAAAACTGTTTTTT
V gene: TRBV12-3/TRBV12-4
clone size: NA
J gene: TRBJ1-4
D gene: NA

CDR3 protein: CASSQVSTGTAGANVLTF
CDR3 DNA: TGCGCCAGCAGCCAAGTATCGACAGGGACTGCTGGGGCCAACGTCCTGACTTTC
V gene: TRBV4-3
clone size: NA
J gene: TRBJ2-6
D gene: NA

CDR3 protein: CASGVGPQETQYF
CDR3 DNA: TGTGCCAGTGGAGTGGGACCCCAAGAGACCCAGTACTTC
V gene: TRBV7-9
clone size: NA
J gene: TRBJ2-5
D gene: NA